Below, 29 T cell receptor beta chains from the same sample are listed, as sequenced in a study of shared clonotypes between healthy human individuals. The method was immunoSEQ multiplex PCR; TCRdb's version includes in-frame clones alone and lacks a portion of them. The sample lists more than 2 million clones, almost 96% occurring once. The specimen was naive CD4+ T cells sorted from blood. The subset was: CD45RA+ positively selected. The receptor source for this set is a young man in good health.

This clone was counted only a few times. J is TRBJ1-2 and V is TRBV19, with D hard to call. The V gene lost 3 bases and the J gene lost 3 bases, with 5 bases spanning the gap. The CDR3 sequence is 12 residues long. Germline V gives CDR1 LNHDA, CDR2 SQIVND (reference sequence). This CDR3 reads CASSMFDYGYTF. The CDR3 DNA sequence: TGTGCCAGTAGTATGTTCGACTATGGCTACACCTTC.

This chain links TRBV5-4 with TRBJ2-7, with 7 nucleotides matching TRBD2. After removal of 1 base from V and 3 bases from J, the junction contained 4 bases not matched to a gene. CDR1 and CDR2 from the germline V gene are SGHNT and YYREEE (reference sequence). The CDR3 has 14 residues. The CDR3: CASSLLGEGYEQYF. CDR3 nucleotides: TGTGCCAGCAGCTTGCTCGGGGAGGGCTACGAGCAGTACTTC.

The CDR3 region is CASSWGAGKSYEQYF. The DNA for the CDR3 is TGTGCCAGCAGCTGGGGGGCAGGAAAATCCTACGAGCAGTACTTC. The gene calls are TRBV5-6 and TRBJ2-7, with D perhaps matching TRBD1 or TRBD2 (6 bases each). Trimming took off 3 bases at V and 1 base at J, with 14 bases between the two ends. The CDR3 is 15 amino acids. The germline V gene encodes CDR1 SGHDT and CDR2 YYEEEE.

V and J are TRBV27 and TRBJ1-1; 7 bases align to TRBD1. This CDR3 spans 15 amino acids. The germline gives CDR1 MNHEY, CDR2 SMNVEV (reference sequence). With 4 bases clipped from V and 1 base from J, the junction kept 6 bases outside the gene matches. The CDR3 sequence is CASSSERQGNTEAFF. CDR3 sequence (DNA): TGTGCCAGCAGTTCGGAGAGACAGGGGAACACTGAAGCTTTCTTT.

The CDR3, as DNA: TGTGCCAGCTCACCTGGGACAGGGATTGTCCAAGAGACCCAGTACTTC. It codes for CASSPGTGIVQETQYF. The chain couples TRBV18 to TRBJ2-5; 9 bases fit TRBD1. Germline V gene lookup returns CDR1 KGHSH and CDR2 LQKENI. The CDR3 length is 16 residues. Trimming at V came to 3 bases and at J to 1 base, leaving 6 bases not matched to a gene.

The gene calls are TRBV11-2 and TRBJ2-7, with a weak D call TRBD1 (6 bases). The CDR3 extends over 13 amino acids. Trimming cost V 5 bases and J 3 bases, with 11 bases left between them. CDR1 SGHAT and CDR2 FQNNGV come from the germline V gene. CDR3 sequence (DNA): TGTGCCAGCAGCCCACAGGGTTACTACGAGCAGTACTTC. It yields the protein CASSPQGYYEQYF. Together with reference TRBV11-2 and TRBJ2-7, the CDR3 gives the full variable domain: EAGVAQSPRYKIIEKRQSVAFWCNPISGHATLYWYQQILGQGPKLLIQFQNNGVVDDSQLPKDRFSAERLKGVDSTLKIQPAKLEDSAVYLCASSPQGYYEQYFGPGTRLTVT.

The chain links TRBV23-1 to TRBJ1-2; D is uncertain. Being an ORF, TRBV23-1 has a function that is uncertain. The CDR3 consists of 14 residues. The V and J ends lost 11 bases and 4 bases respectively, with 20 bases between them. CDR3: CAGQLTPPLYGYTF. For the CDR3, the DNA is TGCGCCGGCCAACTTACACCCCCCCTCTATGGCTACACCTTC.

The chain combines TRBV21-1 with TRBJ2-7; TRBD1 is the table's D call and was not checked against the DNA. TRBV21-1 is given as a pseudogene. This CDR3 has 18 amino acids. CDR3: CASSKAPRLGHWFDEQYF. For the CDR3, the DNA is TGTGCCAGCAGCAAAGCCCCCCGATTGGGGCACTGGTTCGACGAGCAGTACTTC.

This clone came up once. This chain joins TRBV11-2 and TRBJ2-7; D possibly corresponds to TRBD1 (6 bases). V gave up 5 bases and J gave up 3 bases, with 11 bases separating them. Germline values: CDR1 SGHAT, CDR2 FQNNGV. The CDR3 spans 13 residues. CDR3 region: CASSRDTLYEQYF. The DNA for the CDR3 is TGTGCCAGCAGCCGGGACACCCTCTACGAGCAGTACTTC.

This rearrangement joins TRBV5-4 to TRBJ2-6; no clear D gene. V was shortened by 1 base and J by 9 bases, with 2 bases between the two germline ends. From germline, CDR1 is SGHNT and CDR2 YYREEE (reference sequence). The CDR3 spans 11 residues. The CDR3 loop reads CASSLINVLTF. Here the CDR3 DNA reads TGTGCCAGCAGCTTGATCAACGTCCTGACTTTC. Full variable domain (missing parts from reference TRBV5-4 and TRBJ2-6): ETGVTQSPTHLIKTRGQQVTLRCSSQSGHNTVSWYQQALGQGPQFIFQYYREEENGRGNFPPRFSGLQFPNYSSELNVNALELDDSALYLCASSLINVLTFGAGSRLTVL.

The chain combines TRBV10-3 with TRBJ2-3; 7 bases are a match to TRBD1. Germline V gene data show CDR1 as ENHRY and CDR2 as SYGVKD. With 9 bases clipped from V and 0 bases from J, the junction kept 6 bases outside the gene matches. The CDR3 covers 14 residues. Here the CDR3 DNA reads TGTGCCATTCGTCGAGGGGGCAGCACAGATACGCAGTATTTT. This codes for CAIRRGGSTDTQYF.

On this clone: Other DNA sequences in the sample encode the same CDR3. The genes are TRBV19 and TRBJ1-2; the match to TRBD1 covers 9 bases. Germline-derived CDR1 and CDR2 are LNHDA and SQIVND (reference sequence). CDR3 length: 13 amino acids. V shed 8 bases and J 5 bases; nucleotides not matched to a gene: 6. The CDR3 here is CASSRDRAYGYTF. The CDR3 DNA reads as TGTGCCAGTTCCCGGGACAGGGCATATGGCTACACCTTC. Together with reference TRBV19 and TRBJ1-2, the CDR3 gives the full variable domain: DGGITQSPKYLFRKEGQNVTLSCEQNLNHDAMYWYRQDPGQGLRLIYYSQIVNDFQKGDIAEGYSVSREKKESFPLTVTSAQKNPTAFYLCASSRDRAYGYTFGSGTRLTVV.

V is TRBV5-1 and J is TRBJ2-2; 12 positions match TRBD2. The CDR3 has 16 residues. The germline V gene has CDR1 SGHRS and CDR2 YFSETQ. V lost 4 bases and J lost 6; bases outside the gene matches: 7. The CDR3 region has the DNA TGCGCCAGCAGCCGACTAGCGGGAGCGAAGTCCGGGGAGCTGTTTTTT. This encodes CASSRLAGAKSGELFF.

V is TRBV6-5 and J is TRBJ1-6; TRBD1 aligns across 11 bases. This CDR3 has 15 amino acids. V was pared by 0 bases and J by 9 bases, with 1 base of the junction left unmatched. CDR1 is MNHEY and CDR2 is SVGAGI in the germline V gene. CDR3 DNA sequence: TGTGCCAGCAGTTACTCTGGACAGGGGGCTTCACCCCTCCACTTT. Translating it yields CASSYSGQGASPLHF.

The sample holds a few counts of this clone. The genes are TRBV6-1 and TRBJ1-2; D call uncertain. Germline V gives CDR1 MNHNS, CDR2 SASEGT. The CDR3 length is 11 residues. V was trimmed by 6 bases and J by 13 bases, leaving 15 bases between them. The CDR3 DNA sequence: TGTGCCAGCAGCCCACCTCTTCACGCCACCTTC. Its protein product is CASSPPLHATF.

The rearrangement uses TRBV6-6 and TRBJ1-6; D call uncertain. The germline V and J ends were trimmed by 2 bases and 9 bases, with 11 bases remaining between them. This CDR3 has 14 residues. The germline CDR1 and CDR2 sequences are MNHNY and SVGAGI (reference sequence). In DNA form, the CDR3 reads TGTGCCAGCAGTTACCTAAGTGGAAGTTCACCCCTCCACTTT. This codes for CASSYLSGSSPLHF.

A word on this clone: Other DNA sequences within the sample encode an identical CDR3. The J gene is TRBJ1-1, the V gene TRBV19; no clear D gene. This CDR3 has 11 amino acids. The V gene's germline CDR1 is LNHDA and CDR2 SQIVND (reference sequence). Trimming cost V 7 bases and J 1 base, with 4 bases left between them. Here the CDR3 DNA reads TGTGCCAGTACGCGGAACACTGAAGCTTTCTTT. Protein product: CASTRNTEAFF.

The chain links TRBV29-1 to TRBJ2-5; tentative D call: TRBD2 (7 bases). The J call may be faulty, since TRBJ2-7 better matches the DNA end. The germline gives CDR1 SQVTM, CDR2 ANQGSEA. CDR3 length equals 13 residues. In DNA form, the CDR3 reads TGCAGCGCGGGGGGCGCGTCGTCCGCCGAGCAGTACTTC. Residues: CSAGGASSAEQYF.

The V and J genes are TRBV6-1 and TRBJ2-1, with D possibly called TRBD1 or TRBD2 (5 bases each). The length of the CDR3 is 15 residues. V was shortened by 6 bases and J by 0 bases, with 12 bases between the two germline ends. Germline lookup yields CDR1 MNHNS and CDR2 SASEGT. The CDR3 sequence: CASRGTDSSYNEQFF. The CDR3 nucleotides are TGTGCCAGCAGAGGGACCGACAGCTCCTACAATGAGCAGTTCTTC.

The gene calls are TRBV27 and TRBJ2-7; D may be TRBD1 (6 bases). This CDR3 comprises 14 residues. Germline CDR1 reads MNHEY; CDR2 reads SMNVEV (reference sequence). The ends were cut back, 7 bases at V and 4 bases at J, with 17 bases in the middle. The CDR3 reads CASTPPGTRYEQYF. CDR3 nucleotide sequence: TGTGCCAGCACCCCACCCGGGACAAGGTACGAGCAGTACTTC.

This clone showed up just once. The rearrangement joins TRBV4-1 to TRBJ2-5; 7 bases fit TRBD2. Germline V gene sequence: CDR1 MGHRA, CDR2 YSYEKL. The CDR3 sequence is 16 residues long. With V trimmed by 4 bases and J by 4 bases, 12 bases remained unmatched. The CDR3 bases are TGCGCCAGCAGCCCCCGGGGGAGCGGGAAACTAGAGACCCAGTACTTC. Protein: CASSPRGSGKLETQYF.

This chain joins TRBV7-2 and TRBJ2-5; TRBD2 matches 7 bases. CDR1 SGHTA and CDR2 FQGNSA come from the germline V gene. The CDR3 has 16 residues. With V trimmed by 1 base and J by 1 base, 6 bases remained unmatched. The CDR3 DNA follows: TGTGCCAGCAGCTTAGGCCTAGCGGCGACCCAAGAGACCCAGTACTTC. Amino acid sequence: CASSLGLAATQETQYF. The entire variable domain, with the rest obtained from reference TRBV7-2 and TRBJ2-5, is as follows: GAGVSQSPSNKVTEKGKDVELRCDPISGHTALYWYRQSLGQGLEFLIYFQGNSAPDKSGLPSDRFSAERTGGSVSTLTIQRTQQEDSAVYLCASSLGLAATQETQYFGPGTRLLVL.

The rearrangement links TRBV6-5 to TRBJ1-5, with D unclear. The V gene's germline CDR1 is MNHEY and CDR2 SVGAGI. This CDR3 comprises 14 residues. The V end was cut by 0 bases, the J end by 3 bases, with 6 bases between. DNA of the CDR3: TGTGCCAGCAGTTACTCAAGTCTCAATCAGCCCCAGCATTTT. Residues: CASSYSSLNQPQHF.

The chain carries TRBV30 and TRBJ1-4, with TRBD1 as a possible D gene (6 bases). Trimming removed 7 bases at V and 10 bases at J, with 16 bases between. The CDR3 totals 12 residues. CDR1 GTSNPN and CDR2 SVGIG come from the germline V gene (reference sequence). CDR3 amino acids: CAYDGGQGKLFF. As DNA, the CDR3 is TGTGCCTACGACGGGGGGCAAGGAAAACTGTTTTTT.

In regard to this clone: Other DNA sequences in the same sample also yield this CDR3. This chain joins TRBV5-1 and TRBJ2-1; the match to TRBD2 covers 12 bases. The CDR3 is 15 residues long. Germline loops: CDR1 SGHRS, CDR2 YFSETQ. The V segment lost 4 bases and the J segment 4 bases; nucleotides outside the gene matches: 3. The CDR3 region is CASSPGTSGYNEQFF. In DNA form, the CDR3 reads TGCGCCAGCAGCCCTGGGACTAGCGGGTACAATGAGCAGTTCTTC.

Notes on this clone: The sample contains more than one DNA sequence encoding this CDR3. The V gene is TRBV14, the J gene TRBJ2-5, with unresolved D. The germline gives CDR1 SGHDN, CDR2 FVKESK. Deletions cut 1 base from V and 4 bases from J, with 7 bases between. This CDR3 has 13 amino acids. DNA for the CDR3: TGTGCCAGCAGCCAAGGGGCCGCAGAGACCCAGTACTTC. This encodes CASSQGAAETQYF.

The V call is TRBV2, the J call TRBJ1-4; D is unresolved. Germline CDR1 is SNHLY and CDR2 is FYNNEI. There are 15 residues in the CDR3. V was trimmed by 4 bases and J by 1 base, leaving 10 bases between them. CDR3 loop: CASSAGSGTNEKLFF. In DNA, the CDR3 is TGTGCCAGCAGTGCAGGATCCGGAACTAATGAAAAACTGTTTTTT.

The V and J genes are TRBV4-2 and TRBJ1-6; D unclear. The V end was cut by 0 bases, the J end by 7 bases, with 10 bases between. The CDR3 extends over 15 amino acids. Germline lookup yields CDR1 LGHNA and CDR2 YNFKEQ. CDR3 bases: TGTGCCAGCAGCCAAGACCGCCAGCCGAATTCACCCCTCCACTTT. It codes for CASSQDRQPNSPLHF.

The sample holds one count of this clone. The V and J genes are TRBV6-5 and TRBJ2-2; D is possibly TRBD1 (6 bases). Germline assignment: CDR1 MNHEY and CDR2 SVGAGI. The CDR3 spans 14 residues. V lost 1 base, J lost 7 bases, and 10 bases lay in between. CDR3: CASSYLGGDGELFF. CDR3 in DNA: TGTGCCAGCAGTTACTTAGGGGGAGACGGGGAGCTGTTTTTT.